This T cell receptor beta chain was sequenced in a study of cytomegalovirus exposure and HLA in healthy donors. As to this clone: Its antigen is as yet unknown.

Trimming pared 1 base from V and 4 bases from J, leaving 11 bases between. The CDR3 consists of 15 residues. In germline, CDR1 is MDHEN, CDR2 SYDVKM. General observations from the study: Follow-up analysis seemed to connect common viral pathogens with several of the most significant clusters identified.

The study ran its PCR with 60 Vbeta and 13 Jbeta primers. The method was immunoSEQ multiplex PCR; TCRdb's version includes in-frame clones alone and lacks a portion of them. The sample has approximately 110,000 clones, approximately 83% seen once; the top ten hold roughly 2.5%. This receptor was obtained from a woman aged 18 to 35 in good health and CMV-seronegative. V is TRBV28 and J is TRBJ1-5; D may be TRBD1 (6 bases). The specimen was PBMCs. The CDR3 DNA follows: TGTGCCAGCAGTTTATCGGGGGGCGAAAATCAGCCCCAGCATTTT. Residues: CASSLSGGENQPQHF. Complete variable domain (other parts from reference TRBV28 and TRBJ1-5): DVKVTQSSRYLVKRTGEKVFLECVQDMDHENMFWYRQDPGLGLRLIYFSYDVKMKEKGDIPEGYSVSREKKERFSLILESASTNQTSMYLCASSLSGGENQPQHFGDGTRLSIL.